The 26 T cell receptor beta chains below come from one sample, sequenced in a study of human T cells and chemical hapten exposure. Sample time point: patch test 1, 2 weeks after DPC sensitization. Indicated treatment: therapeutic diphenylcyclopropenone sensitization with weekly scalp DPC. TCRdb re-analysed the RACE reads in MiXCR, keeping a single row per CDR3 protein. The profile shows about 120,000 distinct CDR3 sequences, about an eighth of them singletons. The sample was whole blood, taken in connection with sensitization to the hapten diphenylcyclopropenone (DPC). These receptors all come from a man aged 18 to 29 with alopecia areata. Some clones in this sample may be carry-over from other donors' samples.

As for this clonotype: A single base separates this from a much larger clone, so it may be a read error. The CDR3 loop is CASSVEETQYF. In DNA, the CDR3 is TGTGCCAGCAGCGTAGAAGAGACCCAGTACTTC. The genes are TRBV11-1 and TRBJ2-5; D is ambiguous. Germline V lookup: CDR1 SGHAT, CDR2 FQDESV (reference sequence). This CDR3 is 11 amino acids long. Trimming cost V 5 bases and J 3 bases, with 4 bases left between them.

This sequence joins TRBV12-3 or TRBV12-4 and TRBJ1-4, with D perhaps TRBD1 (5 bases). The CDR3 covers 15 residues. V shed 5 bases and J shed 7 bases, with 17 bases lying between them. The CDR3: CASSVRQITGEKLFF. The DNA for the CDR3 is TGTGCCAGCAGTGTACGACAGATCACGGGTGAAAAACTGTTTTTT.

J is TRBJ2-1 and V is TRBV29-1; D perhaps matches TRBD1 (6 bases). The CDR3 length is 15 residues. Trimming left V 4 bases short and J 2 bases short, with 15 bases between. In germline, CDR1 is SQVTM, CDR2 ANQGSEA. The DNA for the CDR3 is TGCAGCGTTGCTCGAGACAGGAGTGCCTACAATGAGCAGTTCTTC. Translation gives CSVARDRSAYNEQFF.

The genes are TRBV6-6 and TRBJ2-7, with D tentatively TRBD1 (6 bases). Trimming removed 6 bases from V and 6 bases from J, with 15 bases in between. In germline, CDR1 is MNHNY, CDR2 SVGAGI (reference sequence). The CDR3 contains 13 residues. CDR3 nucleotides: TGTGCCAGCAGGACAGGAGACGGTCTCGAGCAGTACGTC. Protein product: CASRTGDGLEQYV.

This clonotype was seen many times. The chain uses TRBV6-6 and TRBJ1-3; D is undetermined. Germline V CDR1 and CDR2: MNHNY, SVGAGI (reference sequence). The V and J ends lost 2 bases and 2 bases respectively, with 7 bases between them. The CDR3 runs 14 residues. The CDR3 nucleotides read TGTGCCAGCAGTTACGCAGTGGCTGGAAACACCATATATTTT. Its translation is CASSYAVAGNTIYF.

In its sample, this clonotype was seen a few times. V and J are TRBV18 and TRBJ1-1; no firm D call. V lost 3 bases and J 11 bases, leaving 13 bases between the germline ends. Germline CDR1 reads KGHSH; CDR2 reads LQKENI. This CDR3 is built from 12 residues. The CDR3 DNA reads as TGTGCCAGCTCACCTACAGACATGCCGGCTTTCTTT. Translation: CASSPTDMPAFF.

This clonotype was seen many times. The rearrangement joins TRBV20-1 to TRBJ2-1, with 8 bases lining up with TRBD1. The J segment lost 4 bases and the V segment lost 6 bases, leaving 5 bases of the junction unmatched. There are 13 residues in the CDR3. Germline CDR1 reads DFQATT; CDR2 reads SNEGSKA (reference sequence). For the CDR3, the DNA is TGCAGTGCCAGGACAGGGCAATACAATGAGCAGTTCTTC. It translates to CSARTGQYNEQFF.

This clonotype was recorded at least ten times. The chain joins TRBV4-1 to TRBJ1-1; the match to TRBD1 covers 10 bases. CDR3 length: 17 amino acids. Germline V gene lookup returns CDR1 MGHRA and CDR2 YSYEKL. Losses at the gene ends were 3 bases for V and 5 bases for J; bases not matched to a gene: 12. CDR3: CASSHPTGTGVRTEAFF. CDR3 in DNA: TGCGCCAGCAGCCACCCCACCGGGACAGGGGTAAGAACTGAAGCTTTCTTT.

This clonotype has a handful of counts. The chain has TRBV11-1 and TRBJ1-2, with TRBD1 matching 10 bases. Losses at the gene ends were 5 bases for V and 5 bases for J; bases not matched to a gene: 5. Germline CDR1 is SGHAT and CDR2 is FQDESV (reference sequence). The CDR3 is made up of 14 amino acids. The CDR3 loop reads CASSRRDRGYGYTF. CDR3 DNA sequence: TGTGCCAGCAGCAGACGGGACAGGGGATATGGCTACACCTTC.

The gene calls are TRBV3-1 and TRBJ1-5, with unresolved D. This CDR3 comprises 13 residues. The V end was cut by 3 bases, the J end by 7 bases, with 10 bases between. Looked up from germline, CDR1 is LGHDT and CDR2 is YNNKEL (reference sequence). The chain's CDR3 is CASSHRVNQPQHF. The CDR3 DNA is TGTGCCAGCAGCCACCGGGTCAACCAGCCCCAGCATTTT.

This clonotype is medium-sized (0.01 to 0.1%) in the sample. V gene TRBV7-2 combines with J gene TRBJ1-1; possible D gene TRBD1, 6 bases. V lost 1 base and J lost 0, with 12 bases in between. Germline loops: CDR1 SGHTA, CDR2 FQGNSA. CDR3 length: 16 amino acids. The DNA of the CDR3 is TGTGCCAGCAGCTTAGTTGGGGGCGGAATGAACACTGAAGCTTTCTTT. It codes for CASSLVGGGMNTEAFF.

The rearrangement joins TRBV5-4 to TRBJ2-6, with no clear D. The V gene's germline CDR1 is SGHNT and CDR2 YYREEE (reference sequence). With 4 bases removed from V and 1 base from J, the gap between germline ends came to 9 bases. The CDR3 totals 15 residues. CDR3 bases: TGTGCCAGCAGCCCGGACCTTTCTGGGGCCAACGTCCTGACTTTC. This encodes CASSPDLSGANVLTF.

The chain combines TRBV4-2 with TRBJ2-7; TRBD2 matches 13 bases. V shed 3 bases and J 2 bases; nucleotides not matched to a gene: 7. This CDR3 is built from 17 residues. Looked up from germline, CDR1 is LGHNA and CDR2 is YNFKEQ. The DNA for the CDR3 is TGTGCCAGCAGCCAGAAAACCGGGACTAGCGGGGCCTACGAGCAGTACTTC. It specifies CASSQKTGTSGAYEQYF.

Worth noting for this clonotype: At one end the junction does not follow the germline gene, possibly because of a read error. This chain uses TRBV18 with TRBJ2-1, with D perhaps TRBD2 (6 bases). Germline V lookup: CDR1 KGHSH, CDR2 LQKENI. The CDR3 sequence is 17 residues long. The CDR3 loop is CASSPDRHGSSSNEQFF. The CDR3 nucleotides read TGTGCCAGCTCACCCGATCGGCACGGGAGCTCCTCCAATGAGCAGTTCTTC.

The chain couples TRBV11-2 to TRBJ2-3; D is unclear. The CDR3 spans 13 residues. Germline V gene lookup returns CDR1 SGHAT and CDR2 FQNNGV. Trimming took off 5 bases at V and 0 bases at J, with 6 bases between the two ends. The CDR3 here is CASSPSSTDTQYF. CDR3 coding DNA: TGTGCCAGCAGCCCCAGTAGCACAGATACGCAGTATTTT.

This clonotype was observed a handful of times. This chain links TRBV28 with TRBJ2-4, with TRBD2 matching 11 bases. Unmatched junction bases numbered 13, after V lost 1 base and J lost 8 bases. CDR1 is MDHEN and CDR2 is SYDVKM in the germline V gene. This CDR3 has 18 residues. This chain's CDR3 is CASSLSGLAGSKKYIQYF. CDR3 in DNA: TGTGCCAGCAGTTTATCCGGACTAGCGGGCTCCAAGAAATACATTCAGTACTTC.

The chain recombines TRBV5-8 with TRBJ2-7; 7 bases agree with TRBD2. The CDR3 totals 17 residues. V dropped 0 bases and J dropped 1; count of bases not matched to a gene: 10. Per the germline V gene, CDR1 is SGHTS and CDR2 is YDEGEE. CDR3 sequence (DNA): TGTGCCAGCAGCTTGGCCGGAGGGAGTAGCGGGTCCTACGAGCAGTACTTC. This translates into CASSLAGGSSGSYEQYF.

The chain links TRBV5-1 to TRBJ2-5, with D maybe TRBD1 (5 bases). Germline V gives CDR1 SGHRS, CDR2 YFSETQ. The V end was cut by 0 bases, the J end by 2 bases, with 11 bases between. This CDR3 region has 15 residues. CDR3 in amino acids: CASSLGVGAQETQYF. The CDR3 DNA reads TGCGCCAGCAGCTTGGGAGTAGGGGCGCAAGAGACCCAGTACTTC.

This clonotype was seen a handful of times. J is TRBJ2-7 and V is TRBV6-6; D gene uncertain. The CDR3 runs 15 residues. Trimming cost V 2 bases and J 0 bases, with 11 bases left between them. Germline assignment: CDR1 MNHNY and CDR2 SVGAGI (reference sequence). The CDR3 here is CASSYNIGSSYEQYF. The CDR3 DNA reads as TGTGCCAGCAGTTACAACATTGGCAGCTCCTACGAGCAGTACTTC.

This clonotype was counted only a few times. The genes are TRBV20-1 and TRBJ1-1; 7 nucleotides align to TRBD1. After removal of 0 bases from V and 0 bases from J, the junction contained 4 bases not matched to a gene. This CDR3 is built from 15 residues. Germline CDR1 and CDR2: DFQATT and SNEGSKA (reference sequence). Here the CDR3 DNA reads TGCAGTGCTAGAGATGGACAGGCGATGAACACTGAAGCTTTCTTT. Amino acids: CSARDGQAMNTEAFF.

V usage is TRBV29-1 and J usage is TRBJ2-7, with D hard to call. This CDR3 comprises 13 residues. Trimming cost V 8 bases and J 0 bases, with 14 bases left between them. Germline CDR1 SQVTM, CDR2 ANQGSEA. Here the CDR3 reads CSIRRVNSYEQYF. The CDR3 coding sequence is TGCAGCATACGACGGGTGAACTCCTACGAGCAGTACTTC.

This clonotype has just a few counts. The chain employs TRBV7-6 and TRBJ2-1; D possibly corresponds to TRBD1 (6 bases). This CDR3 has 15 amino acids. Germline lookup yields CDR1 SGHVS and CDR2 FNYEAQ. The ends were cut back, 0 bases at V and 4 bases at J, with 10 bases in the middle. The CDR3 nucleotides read TGTGCCAGCAGCTTAGCGCCAGGGGCGTACAATGAGCAGTTCTTC. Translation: CASSLAPGAYNEQFF.

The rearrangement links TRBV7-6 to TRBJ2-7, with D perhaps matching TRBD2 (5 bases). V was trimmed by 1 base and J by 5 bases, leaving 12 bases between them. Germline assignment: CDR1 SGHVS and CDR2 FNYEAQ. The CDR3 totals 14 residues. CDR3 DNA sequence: TGTGCCAGCAGCTTAGTGGGGAGTCGGAACGAGCAGTACTTC. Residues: CASSLVGSRNEQYF. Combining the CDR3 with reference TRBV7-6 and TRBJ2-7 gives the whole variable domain GAGVSQSPRYKVTKRGQDVALRCDPISGHVSLYWYRQALGQGPEFLTYFNYEAQQDKSGLPNDRFSAERPEGSISTLTIQRTEQRDSAMYRCASSLVGSRNEQYFGPGTRLTVT.

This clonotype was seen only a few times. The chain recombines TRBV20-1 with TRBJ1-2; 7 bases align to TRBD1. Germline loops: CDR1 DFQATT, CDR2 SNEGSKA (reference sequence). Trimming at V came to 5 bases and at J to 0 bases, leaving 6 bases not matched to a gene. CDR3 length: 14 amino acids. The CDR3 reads CSAVRDSPNYGYTF. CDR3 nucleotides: TGCAGTGCTGTTCGGGACAGTCCTAACTATGGCTACACCTTC.

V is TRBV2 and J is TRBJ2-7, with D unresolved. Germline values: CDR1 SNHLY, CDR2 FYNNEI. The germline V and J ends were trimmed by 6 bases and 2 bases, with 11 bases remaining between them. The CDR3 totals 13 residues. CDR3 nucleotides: TGTGCCAGCAGCGGAGATGGAACCTACGAGCAGTACTTC. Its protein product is CASSGDGTYEQYF.

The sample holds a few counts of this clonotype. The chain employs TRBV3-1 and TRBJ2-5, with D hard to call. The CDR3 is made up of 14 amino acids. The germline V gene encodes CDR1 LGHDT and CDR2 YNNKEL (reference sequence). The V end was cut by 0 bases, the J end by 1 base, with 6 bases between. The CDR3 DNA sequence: TGTGCCAGCAGCCAAGACAGACTCCAAGAGACCCAGTACTTC. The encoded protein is CASSQDRLQETQYF.